The 21 T cell receptor beta chains below were found in one sample sequenced in a study of T-cell memory formation after mild COVID-19. TCRdb re-called the 5' RACE reads with MiXCR, one entry per CDR3 protein. Of around 200,000 distinct CDR3 sequences detected, about a fifth appear once; the ten largest clones hold under 30%. Sequencing was carried out using PBMCs or a T cell subset sorted from them (not recorded which). The receptors here all came from an adult woman who had mild COVID-19 (a few samples of this study predate the infection). Cell type and time point are not known.

This clonotype was recorded many times. V and J are TRBV6-2 or TRBV6-3 and TRBJ2-2, with TRBD1 matching 7 bases. This CDR3 is built from 15 residues. V trimming: 8 bases; J trimming: 6 bases; junction bases outside the gene matches: 12. The germline CDR1 and CDR2 sequences are MNHEY and SVGEGT. The CDR3 DNA is TGTGCCAGCGTCCCCGGGACAGTCGAAGCCGGGGAGCTGTTTTTT. Its protein product is CASVPGTVEAGELFF.

The rearrangement links TRBV9 to TRBJ1-1, with D possibly being TRBD1 (5 bases). Trimming cost V 7 bases and J 5 bases, with 9 bases left between them. Per the germline V gene, CDR1 is SGDLS and CDR2 is YYNGEE. The CDR3 covers 11 residues. The chain's CDR3 is CASGWGTEAFF. CDR3 in DNA: TGTGCCAGCGGATGGGGGACTGAAGCTTTCTTT. Drawing the rest from reference TRBV9 and TRBJ1-1, the complete variable domain is DSGVTQTPKHLITATGQRVTLRCSPRSGDLSVYWYQQSLDQGLQFLIQYYNGEERAKGNILERFSAQQFPDLHSELNLSSLELGDSALYFCASGWGTEAFFGQGTRLTVV.

This clonotype showed up just a few times. CDR3 coding DNA: TGTGCCAGCAGTGGACTAGCGGGAGGCCACCCTTCCTACAATGAGCAGTTCTTC. Translated: CASSGLAGGHPSYNEQFF. J is TRBJ2-1 and V is TRBV3-1; 14 bases map to TRBD2. The germline V gene encodes CDR1 LGHDT and CDR2 YNNKEL (reference sequence). Trimming at V came to 6 bases and at J to 1 base, leaving 8 bases not matched to a gene. The CDR3 runs to 18 residues.

The chain recombines TRBV11-2 with TRBJ1-5; D call uncertain. The CDR3 totals 11 residues. Germline lookup yields CDR1 SGHAT and CDR2 FQNNGV. Trimming removed 3 bases from V and 7 bases from J, with 4 bases in between. CDR3 coding DNA: TGTGCCAGCAGCTTTCGACAGCCCCAGCATTTT. Protein: CASSFRQPQHF.

This chain joins TRBV27 and TRBJ1-1; D call uncertain. The length of the CDR3 is 15 residues. Germline V gene sequence: CDR1 MNHEY, CDR2 SMNVEV (reference sequence). With 0 bases removed from V and 4 bases from J, the gap between germline ends came to 12 bases. The CDR3 loop is CASSLSYGRATEAFF. CDR3 coding DNA: TGTGCCAGCAGTTTATCGTACGGAAGGGCCACTGAAGCTTTCTTT.

V and J are TRBV7-6 and TRBJ2-3, with 8 bases that match TRBD2. Germline values: CDR1 SGHVS, CDR2 FNYEAQ. The CDR3 sequence is 16 residues long. V dropped 0 bases and J dropped 4; count of bases not matched to a gene: 6. The CDR3 sequence is CASSLATGGPSDTQYF. CDR3 nucleotides: TGTGCCAGCAGCTTAGCGACGGGAGGGCCTTCAGATACGCAGTATTTT.

This clonotype was counted between two and nine times. V and J are TRBV3-1 and TRBJ2-7; TRBD1 is a possible D gene (6 bases). V lost 0 bases to trimming and J lost 3 bases, with 9 bases between them. The CDR3 spans 14 residues. Germline-derived CDR1 and CDR2 are LGHDT and YNNKEL (reference sequence). Here the CDR3 DNA reads TGTGCCAGCAGCCAAGAACCAGGGGTCTACGAGCAGTACTTC. Protein product: CASSQEPGVYEQYF.

The chain carries TRBV7-6 and TRBJ1-4; 7 bases map to TRBD1. V shed 5 bases, J shed 8 bases, and the junction held 8 bases outside the gene matches. CDR3 length equals 14 residues. CDR1 and CDR2 (germline): SGHVS, FNYEAQ. The CDR3: CASSHGQEPEKLFF. DNA of the CDR3: TGTGCCAGCAGCCACGGACAGGAACCCGAAAAACTGTTTTTT.

The V call is TRBV29-1, the J call TRBJ2-7; 7 bases line up with TRBD2. Germline V lookup: CDR1 SQVTM, CDR2 ANQGSEA. The CDR3 consists of 12 residues. The junction had 7 bases not matched to a gene; V was cut back by 4 bases and J by 7 bases. This chain's CDR3 is CSVGYGGFEQYF. The CDR3 coding sequence is TGCAGCGTTGGTTACGGGGGGTTTGAGCAGTACTTC.

Details on this clonotype: A read error is likely, as this CDR3 ends without the conserved phenylalanine or tryptophan. The limits of the CDR3 on the DNA are not certain, so only TCRdb's listed CDR3 is given. This rearrangement joins TRBV5-1 to TRBJ2-1; the table's D call, TRBD2, has no DNA check behind it. The CDR3 is 12 amino acids long, termini counted. Germline CDR1 reads SGHRS; CDR2 reads YFSETQ. The CDR3 sequence is CASSSGTTLRLG.

This clonotype was detected a few times. The chain carries TRBV9 and TRBJ1-5; D not resolved. CDR1 SGDLS and CDR2 YYNGEE come from the germline V gene. V was cut by 3 bases and J by 5 bases, with 12 bases left in between. This CDR3 is 14 amino acids long. The CDR3 is CASSAFPTDQPQHF. In nucleotides, the CDR3 is TGTGCCAGCAGCGCCTTTCCTACGGATCAGCCCCAGCATTTT.

J is TRBJ1-6 and V is TRBV7-9, with 9 bases that match TRBD1. The CDR3 loop spans 15 amino acids. Germline V gene lookup returns CDR1 SEHNR and CDR2 FQNEAQ (reference sequence). J gave up 5 bases and V 5 bases, and 4 bases lay outside the gene matches. The CDR3 protein is CASSSRDRDNSPLHF. The CDR3 nucleotides are TGTGCCAGCAGCAGCCGGGACAGGGATAATTCACCCCTCCACTTT.

This clonotype was detected a few times. CDR3 bases: TGTGCCAGCAGTTTATCCGTGGGCGAGCAGTACTTC. Translation gives CASSLSVGEQYF. The chain carries TRBV12-3 or TRBV12-4 and TRBJ2-7; no clear D gene. CDR3 length equals 12 residues. V was trimmed by 2 bases and J by 6 bases, leaving 8 bases between them.

The chain couples TRBV19 to TRBJ2-1; TRBD2 agrees at 7 bases. The CDR3 runs 15 residues. Germline V gene lookup returns CDR1 LNHDA and CDR2 SQIVND (reference sequence). Unmatched junction bases numbered 13, after V lost 7 bases and J lost 7 bases. This CDR3 reads CASIGSGKVINEQFF. CDR3 nucleotides: TGTGCCAGTATCGGCAGCGGGAAGGTTATAAATGAGCAGTTCTTC.

The J gene is TRBJ2-7, the V gene TRBV4-3, with D maybe TRBD1 (6 bases). This CDR3 spans 15 amino acids. The V end lost 4 bases, the J end lost 0 bases, and 13 bases lay between the germline ends. Germline CDR1 and CDR2: LGHNA and YSLEER. CDR3 region: CASSRDRMSSYEQYF. In nucleotides, the CDR3 is TGCGCCAGCAGCCGAGACAGGATGAGCTCCTACGAGCAGTACTTC.

This clonotype came up a few times. The rearrangement uses TRBV5-1 and TRBJ2-7; unclear D gene. Germline-derived CDR1 and CDR2 are SGHRS and YFSETQ. This CDR3 has 14 amino acids. V lost 3 bases and J lost 0, with 10 bases in between. CDR3 nucleotide sequence: TGCGCCAGCAGCTCTGACTGGGGCTCCTACGAGCAGTACTTC. It codes for CASSSDWGSYEQYF.

The table lists this clonotype with a few counts. This sequence joins TRBV7-3 and TRBJ2-5; D call uncertain. V lost 4 bases to trimming and J lost 5 bases, with 14 bases between them. The CDR3 extends over 14 amino acids. Germline V lookup: CDR1 SGHTA, CDR2 FQGTGA. The CDR3 is CASSSKVHRETQYF. In DNA, the CDR3 is TGTGCCAGCAGCTCCAAGGTTCATCGGGAGACCCAGTACTTC. The complete variable domain, with remaining parts taken from reference TRBV7-3 and TRBJ2-5, reads GAGVSQTPSNKVTEKGKYVELRCDPISGHTALYWYRQSLGQGPEFLIYFQGTGAADDSGLPNDRFFAVRPEGSVSTLKIQRTERGDSAVYLCASSSKVHRETQYFGPGTRLLVL.

The V and J genes are TRBV15 and TRBJ1-4; tentative D call: TRBD1 (5 bases). Trimming left V 0 bases short and J 10 bases short, with 9 bases between. The germline V gene has CDR1 LNHNV and CDR2 YYDKDF (reference sequence). The CDR3 sequence is 13 residues long. CDR3 in amino acids: CATSRDRGGKLFF. CDR3 DNA sequence: TGTGCCACCAGCAGAGATAGGGGCGGAAAACTGTTTTTT.

This clonotype was seen a few times. The chain has TRBV7-3 and TRBJ2-1, with a tentative D call TRBD2 (6 bases). Germline lookup yields CDR1 SGHTA and CDR2 FQGTGA. The CDR3 is 14 residues long. Trimming took 5 bases from V and 10 from J, leaving 18 bases between them. The CDR3 nucleotides read TGTGCCAGCAGCCCCGACAATAGCGGACTGGAGCAGTTCTTC. The encoded protein is CASSPDNSGLEQFF.

This clonotype was recorded a few times. The chain is built from TRBV7-9 and TRBJ2-7; D unresolved. The CDR3 runs 15 residues. Trimming pared 1 base from V and 0 bases from J, leaving 10 bases between. The germline CDR1 and CDR2 sequences are SEHNR and FQNEAQ (reference sequence). The CDR3 bases are TGTGCCAGCAGCTTAGACGGAGCAGCCTCCTACGAGCAGTACTTC. Its protein product is CASSLDGAASYEQYF.

The chain carries TRBV7-9 and TRBJ2-1, with unresolved D. Between the trimmed V and J ends, which lost 1 base and 3 bases, there was a span of 13 bases. Germline loops: CDR1 SEHNR, CDR2 FQNEAQ (reference sequence). The CDR3 sequence is 16 residues long. CDR3 in amino acids: CASSLVPSPGYNEQFF. CDR3 coding DNA: TGTGCCAGCAGCTTAGTGCCCAGCCCAGGCTACAATGAGCAGTTCTTC.